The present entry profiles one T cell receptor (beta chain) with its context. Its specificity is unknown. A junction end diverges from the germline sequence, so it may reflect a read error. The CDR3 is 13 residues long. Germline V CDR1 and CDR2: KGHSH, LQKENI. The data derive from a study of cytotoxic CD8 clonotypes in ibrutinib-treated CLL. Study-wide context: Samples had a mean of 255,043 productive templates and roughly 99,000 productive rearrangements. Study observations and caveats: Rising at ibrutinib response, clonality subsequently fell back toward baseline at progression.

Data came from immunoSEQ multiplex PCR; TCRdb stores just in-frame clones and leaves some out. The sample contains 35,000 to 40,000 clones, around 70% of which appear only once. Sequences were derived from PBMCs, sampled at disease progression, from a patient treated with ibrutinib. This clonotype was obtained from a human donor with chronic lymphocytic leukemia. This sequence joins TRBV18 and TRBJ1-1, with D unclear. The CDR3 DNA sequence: TGTGCCAGCTCCCCACGCGGGTTCACTGAAGCTTTCTTT. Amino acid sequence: CASSPRGFTEAFF.